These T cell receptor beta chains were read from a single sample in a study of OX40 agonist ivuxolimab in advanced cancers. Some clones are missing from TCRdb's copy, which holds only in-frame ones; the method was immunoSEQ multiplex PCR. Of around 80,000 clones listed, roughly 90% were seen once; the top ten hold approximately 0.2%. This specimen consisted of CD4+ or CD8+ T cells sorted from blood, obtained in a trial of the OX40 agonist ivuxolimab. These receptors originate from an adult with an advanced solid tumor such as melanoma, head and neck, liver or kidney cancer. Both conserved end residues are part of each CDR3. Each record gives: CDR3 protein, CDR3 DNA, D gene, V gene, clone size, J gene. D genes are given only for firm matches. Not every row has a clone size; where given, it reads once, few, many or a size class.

cdr3_aa: CASRHRGGGEKLFF
cdr3_nt: TGTGCCAGTAGACACAGGGGCGGAGGTGAAAAACTGTTTTTT
d_call: TRBD1
v_call: TRBV19
clone_size: NA
j_call: TRBJ1-4

cdr3_aa: CASSYAGLSGELFF
cdr3_nt: TGTGCCAGCAGCTACGCCGGTTTATCCGGGGAGCTGTTTTTT
d_call: NA
v_call: TRBV6-5
clone_size: NA
j_call: TRBJ2-2

cdr3_aa: CASSEGSPPETQYF
cdr3_nt: TGTGCCAGCAGTGAAGGGAGTCCGCCGGAGACCCAGTACTTC
d_call: NA
v_call: TRBV2
clone_size: NA
j_call: TRBJ2-5

cdr3_aa: CASSKGIGQGGETQYF
cdr3_nt: TGCGCCAGCAGCAAGGGTATAGGGCAGGGGGGAGAGACCCAGTACTTC
d_call: NA
v_call: TRBV5-1
clone_size: NA
j_call: TRBJ2-5

cdr3_aa: CASRSSYNSPLHF
cdr3_nt: TGTGCCAGCCGGAGCTCCTATAATTCACCCCTCCACTTT
d_call: NA
v_call: TRBV19
clone_size: NA
j_call: TRBJ1-6

cdr3_aa: CASSLLTGELFF
cdr3_nt: TGTGCCAGCAGCCTATTGACCGGGGAGCTGTTTTTT
d_call: NA
v_call: TRBV28
clone_size: NA
j_call: TRBJ2-2

cdr3_aa: CASSLEYEQYF
cdr3_nt: TGCGCCAGCAGCTTGGAATACGAGCAGTACTTC
d_call: NA
v_call: TRBV5-1
clone_size: NA
j_call: TRBJ2-7

cdr3_aa: CASSLLGQGDYGYTF
cdr3_nt: TGTGCCAGCAGTTTATTGGGACAGGGTGACTATGGCTACACCTTC
d_call: TRBD1
v_call: TRBV27
clone_size: NA
j_call: TRBJ1-2

cdr3_aa: CASSLWGEISYEQYF
cdr3_nt: TGTGCCAGCAGCTTATGGGGCGAGATCTCCTACGAGCAGTACTTC
d_call: NA
v_call: TRBV7-2
clone_size: once
j_call: TRBJ2-7

cdr3_aa: CASSLPGQGGEQFF
cdr3_nt: TGCGCCAGCAGCTTACCGGGACAGGGTGGTGAGCAGTTCTTC
d_call: TRBD1
v_call: TRBV5-1
clone_size: few
j_call: TRBJ2-1

cdr3_aa: CASSVKNIQYF
cdr3_nt: TGTGCCAGCAGTGTCAAAAACATTCAGTACTTC
d_call: NA
v_call: TRBV6-1
clone_size: NA
j_call: TRBJ2-4

cdr3_aa: CASSEGVEQYF
cdr3_nt: TGTGCCAGCAGTGAGGGGGTCGAGCAGTACTTC
d_call: NA
v_call: TRBV6-1
clone_size: NA
j_call: TRBJ2-7

cdr3_aa: CAISEPGDGYTF
cdr3_nt: TGTGCCATCAGCGAGCCGGGGGATGGCTACACCTTC
d_call: NA
v_call: TRBV10-3
clone_size: NA
j_call: TRBJ1-2

cdr3_aa: CAISDAGDKNYGYTF
cdr3_nt: TGTGCCATCAGTGACGCTGGGGACAAGAACTATGGCTACACCTTC
d_call: NA
v_call: TRBV10-3
clone_size: NA
j_call: TRBJ1-2

cdr3_aa: CASSLVRLGEQYF
cdr3_nt: TGTGCCAGCAGCTTAGTTCGTCTTGGCGAGCAGTACTTC
d_call: NA
v_call: TRBV11-2
clone_size: NA
j_call: TRBJ2-7

cdr3_aa: CASSLGGVTKNIQYF
cdr3_nt: TGTGCCAGCAGCTTAGGGGGGGTGACCAAAAACATTCAGTACTTC
d_call: NA
v_call: TRBV5-4
clone_size: NA
j_call: TRBJ2-4

cdr3_aa: CASSIDPRVLHF
cdr3_nt: TGTGCCAGTAGTATAGATCCCCGAGTACTGCATTTT
d_call: NA
v_call: TRBV19
clone_size: NA
j_call: TRBJ1-5

cdr3_aa: CASSDPSTGDYGYTF
cdr3_nt: TGTGCCAGCAGCGATCCCTCCACGGGGGACTATGGCTACACCTTC
d_call: NA
v_call: TRBV7-2
clone_size: NA
j_call: TRBJ1-2

cdr3_aa: CASSYERRNQPQHF
cdr3_nt: TGTGCCAGTAGTTATGAGCGGAGGAATCAGCCCCAGCATTTT
d_call: NA
v_call: TRBV19
clone_size: NA
j_call: TRBJ1-5

cdr3_aa: CASSISPGGPYNEQFF
cdr3_nt: TGTGCCAGTAGTATATCCCCCGGGGGGCCCTACAATGAGCAGTTCTTC
d_call: NA
v_call: TRBV19
clone_size: NA
j_call: TRBJ2-1

cdr3_aa: CASSPGRRTEAFF
cdr3_nt: TGTGCCAGCAGCCCTGGTCGGAGGACTGAAGCTTTCTTT
d_call: NA
v_call: TRBV7-3
clone_size: NA
j_call: TRBJ1-1

cdr3_aa: CASSLGVSGYGYTF
cdr3_nt: TGTGCCAGCAGCTTGGGTGTCTCAGGTTATGGCTACACCTTC
d_call: NA
v_call: TRBV5-4
clone_size: NA
j_call: TRBJ1-2

cdr3_aa: CASSIVGGGGTEAFF
cdr3_nt: TGTGCCAGTAGTATCGTCGGGGGAGGGGGTACTGAAGCTTTCTTT
d_call: NA
v_call: TRBV19
clone_size: NA
j_call: TRBJ1-1

cdr3_aa: CSVGTGGYNEQFF
cdr3_nt: TGCAGCGTCGGGACAGGGGGTTACAATGAGCAGTTCTTC
d_call: TRBD1
v_call: TRBV29-1
clone_size: NA
j_call: TRBJ2-1